This T cell receptor beta chain was recorded in a study of blood T cell repertoires in COVID-19 (dated by TCRdb to the early 2020s). As for the study more broadly: Collaborator samples came from the United States, Italy and Spain and covered acute and convalescent phases of COVID-19. The material from the prospective study consisted of cDNA or gDNA derived from T cells, B-cell-depleted T cells, or PBMCs. The dataset comprised deeply sampled blood TCRbeta repertoires from subjects exposed to, actively infected with, or recovered from COVID-19. The repertoires were made available in a free public database intended to serve as a resource for research on the immune response to SARS-CoV-2. The samples were drawn from the first 160 participants of the ongoing ImmuneRACE study and from roughly 1,300 subjects provided by 6 global collaborators. A de-identified subject ID, COVID-19 status, age in years and sex were almost always included in the sample metadata. HLA class I and class II types, where available, came from metadata supplied by the sample provider rather than from assay-based typing. Broad study findings and their caveats: Clinical and demographic metadata were provided uncurated, with the amount varying by source and participant.

The collaborating institutions used their own protocols to collect whole blood in K2EDTA tubes. For TCRbeta analysis, collaborators shipped samples as frozen whole blood, isolated PBMCs, or DNA extracted from either of those sample types. The immunoSEQ Assay, a bias-controlled multiplex PCR, was used to amplify TCRbeta CDR3 regions from genomic DNA. As for how the authors treated the data: The number of nucleated cells in each sample was estimated from the amplification of reference gene primers within the assay. To quantify the absolute abundance of each unique TCRbeta CDR3 rearrangement, sequence reads were collapsed and filtered. Productive Simpson clonality was computed per sample as the square root of Simpson's diversity index over productive rearrangements. In its TCRdb copy, this immuneACCESS table keeps in-frame sequences only and misses some clones. Where compared with another copy, unresolved V genes explain less than half of these, and the others have no known cause. Clone size and V and J calls were adopted from that table, with D and trimming inferred from the DNA. The sample has more than 90,000 clones on record, 75% to 90% of them singletons. Of the sample, approximately 0.77% falls within the top ten clones.

This clone was detected only once. The clone's antigen remains unknown. Base qualities are missing; no much larger clone stands one base away. The CDR3 covers 13 residues, taking in both the cysteine and the phenylalanine. Only the CDR3 portion is preserved as DNA: 39 bases, with reading frame beginning at the first base. V ends up 4 bases short and J 12 bases short, with an unmatched junction base count of 7. The origin of this receptor is a woman in her 70s with acute or convalescent COVID-19. The chain is assembled from TRBV12-3 or TRBV12-4 and TRBJ2-1; the junction holds 9 bases that match TRBD1. Input material: peripheral blood. In nucleotide form, the sequence is TGTGCCAGCAGTTCGGGACAGGGTGATCGGCAGTTCTTC. It encodes CASSSGQGDRQFF.